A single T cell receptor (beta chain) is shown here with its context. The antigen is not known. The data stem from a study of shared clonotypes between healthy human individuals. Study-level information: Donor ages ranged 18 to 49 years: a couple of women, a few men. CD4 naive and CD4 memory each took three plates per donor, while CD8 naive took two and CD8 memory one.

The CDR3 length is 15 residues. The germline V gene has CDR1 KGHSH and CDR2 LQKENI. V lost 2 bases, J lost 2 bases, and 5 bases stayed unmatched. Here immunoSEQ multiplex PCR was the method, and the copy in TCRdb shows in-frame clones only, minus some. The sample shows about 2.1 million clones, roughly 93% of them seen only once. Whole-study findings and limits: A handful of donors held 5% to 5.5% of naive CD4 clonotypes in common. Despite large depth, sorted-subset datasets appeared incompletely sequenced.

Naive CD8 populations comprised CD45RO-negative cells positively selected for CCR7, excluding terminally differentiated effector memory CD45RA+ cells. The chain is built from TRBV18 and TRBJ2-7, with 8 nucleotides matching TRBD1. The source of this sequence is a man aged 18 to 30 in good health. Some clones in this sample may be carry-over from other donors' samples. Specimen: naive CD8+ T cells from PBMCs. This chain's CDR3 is CASSPWGTGPYEQYF. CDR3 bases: TGTGCCAGCTCACCATGGGGGACAGGACCCTACGAGCAGTACTTC.